The source of this TCR beta chain is a study of graft-versus-host responses after intestinal transplantation. Study details: Multivisceral, liver-intestinal, or isolated intestinal transplants were received by the recipients. Every transplant recipient was induced with anti-thymocyte globulin, then maintained on tacrolimus and steroids for two to three years.

Profiling relied on immunoSEQ multiplex PCR, and the TCRdb table lists in-frame clones only, not all of them. Of tens of thousands of clones listed, roughly four fifths are singletons. Study results and limitations: Allografts of patients with graft-donor T cell macrochimerism showed high graft-versus-host to host-versus-graft clone ratios. GvH clones were identified in recipient marrow, with some first appearing in ileum or blood.

This clone was seen once. Its antigen is not identified. The CDR3 contains 15 residues. Trimming took 3 bases from V and 5 from J, leaving 17 bases between them. Per the germline V gene, CDR1 is SEHNR and CDR2 is FQNEAQ (reference sequence). This receptor was taken from a human patient who received an intestinal transplant, so some T cells may come from the graft donor. J is TRBJ2-7 and V is TRBV7-9, with D possibly called TRBD1 or TRBD2 (7 bases each). The material was PBMCs, obtained 1070 days after transplant. The CDR3 region is CASSFARGGLHEQYF. CDR3 coding DNA: TGTGCCAGCAGCTTCGCCAGGGGGGGTTTACACGAGCAGTACTTC.